The 29 T cell receptor gamma chains presented below share a single source sample, sequenced in a study of gamma delta lymphoproliferative disorders and STAT genes. The receptor sequences were amplified from genomic DNA of peripheral blood mononuclear cells. TCRdb reanalysed the multiplex PCR reads via CATT. The repertoire includes a few thousand gamma-chain clones, just under 8.5% of them detected once, and about a sixth sits in the top ten. The sample comprised blood. The receptors stem from a human donor in good health.

This clone turned up a few times. The DNA is left out, because the CDR3 cannot be placed on it with certainty; the CDR3 is given as TCRdb lists it. CDR3 residues: CTTVPAGPGTTGWFKIF. The J gene was not called, though the V gene is TRGV11. TRGV11 is an open reading frame, and its role is uncertain. Including both end residues, the CDR3 is 17 amino acids long.

In the case of this clone: The limits of the CDR3 on the DNA are not certain, so only TCRdb's listed CDR3 is given. The V gene is given as TRGV10, and no J gene call is available. TRGV10 qualifies as an ORF whose function is uncertain. Both ends counted, the CDR3 spans 17 residues. CDR3 residues: CAAWDSVRNSLAVEQHF.

In its sample, this clone is medium-sized. The CDR3: CATWDRRANYYKKLF. The CDR3 nucleotides read TGTGCCACCTGGGATAGGCGGGCGAATTATTATAAGAAACTCTTT. This rearrangement joins TRGV8 to TRGJ1 or TRGJ2. Here the J gene came from matching the DNA to germline, since TCRdb omits it. This CDR3 contains 15 residues. The V gene's germline CDR1 is VENAVY and CDR2 YDSYNSRV. With V trimmed by 0 bases and J by 0 bases, 5 bases remained unmatched.

This clone counts as medium-sized. This CDR3 is also generated by other DNA sequences in the sample. The rearrangement uses TRGV10 and TRGJ1 or TRGJ2. TCRdb offers no J gene call, so here the DNA was matched to germline to obtain one. TRGV10 is an ORF, with its function uncertain. V gave up 8 bases and J gave up 3 bases; unmatched junction bases: 8. The length of the CDR3 is 13 residues. In DNA form, the CDR3 reads TGTGCTGCGTGGGATACCCTTTATTATAAGAAACTCTTT. Translation gives CAAWDTLYYKKLF.

This clone was seen at least ten times. CDR3 DNA sequence: TGTGCCTTGTGGGAGCCTAAAAATTATTATAAGAAACTCTTT. It codes for CALWEPKNYYKKLF. This chain uses TRGV9 with TRGJ1 or TRGJ2. The J gene is absent in TCRdb and was assigned here via DNA matching to germline. V gave up 3 bases and J gave up 1 base; unmatched junction bases: 6. CDR3 size: 14 residues. Germline V gene sequence: CDR1 GITISATS, CDR2 ISYDGTV (reference sequence).

In this sample, this clone is medium-sized. Because the CDR3's place on the DNA is in doubt, the DNA is left out and the CDR3 is given as listed by TCRdb. The J gene was not called, though the V gene is TRGV11. TRGV11 is treated as an ORF (open reading frame) with a function not yet certain. The CDR3 contains 19 residues when both ends are counted. The chain's CDR3 is CTTVPAGLRSQPNYYKKLF.

This clone is medium-sized by share. This chain links TRGV4 with TRGJP1. TCRdb supplies no J gene; here it was assigned by aligning the nucleotide sequence to germline. Per germline, CDR1 EGSTGY and CDR2 YDSYTSSV. The CDR3 covers 13 residues. The junction had 1 base not matched to a gene; V was cut back by 0 bases and J by 6 bases. The CDR3 loop reads CATWDGPGWFKIF. The CDR3 DNA follows: TGTGCCACCTGGGATGGGCCTGGTTGGTTCAAGATATTT.

This clone rates as medium-sized. Because the CDR3's place on the DNA is in doubt, the DNA is left out and the CDR3 is given as listed by TCRdb. For the V gene the call is TRGV11; the J gene has no call. TRGV11 counts as an open reading frame of uncertain function. The CDR3 is 22 residues long, counting both termini. The CDR3 reads CTTVPAGLGTRTFHSNYYKKLF.

This clone was recorded many times. This chain links TRGV8 with TRGJ1 or TRGJ2. TCRdb leaves out the J gene; it was filled in here by matching the DNA to germline. This CDR3 has 16 amino acids. From germline, CDR1 is VENAVY and CDR2 YDSYNSRV. V trimming: 3 bases; J trimming: 3 bases; junction bases outside the gene matches: 14. The CDR3 DNA reads TGTGCCACCTGGGATGAGGACGGGGAGACTTATTATAAGAAACTCTTT. This encodes CATWDEDGETYYKKLF.

Judged by abundance, this clone is medium-sized. V and J are TRGV8 and TRGJP1. The J gene, not given by TCRdb, was assigned here from a germline match of the nucleotide sequence. After removal of 6 bases from V and 4 bases from J, the junction contained 17 bases not matched to a gene. The CDR3 is made up of 17 amino acids. Germline assignment: CDR1 VENAVY and CDR2 YDSYNSRV. DNA of the CDR3: TGTGCCACCTGGCTAATAGACAAAGGGTGCACTGGTTGGTTCAAGATATTT. Amino acids: CATWLIDKGCTGWFKIF.

By sample fraction, this clone is medium-sized. V gene TRGV10 combines with J gene TRGJ1 or TRGJ2. TCRdb gives no J gene; it was assigned here by matching the DNA to germline. TRGV10 qualifies as an ORF whose function is uncertain. The CDR3 loop spans 9 amino acids. J gave up 9 bases and V 8 bases, and 2 bases lay outside the gene matches. CDR3 residues: CAAWTKKLF. As DNA, the CDR3 is TGTGCTGCGTGGACTAAGAAACTCTTT.

This clone came up many times. The chain joins TRGV10 to TRGJ1 or TRGJ2. The J gene is absent in TCRdb and was assigned here via DNA matching to germline. TRGV10 carries the ORF label, with uncertain function. Losses at the gene ends were 8 bases for V and 3 bases for J; bases not matched to a gene: 8. The CDR3 spans 13 residues. The CDR3 nucleotides read TGTGCTGCGTGGGATAGGAGTTATTATAAGAAACTCTTT. As protein: CAAWDRSYYKKLF.

The rearrangement links TRGV4 to TRGJ1 or TRGJ2. TCRdb supplies no J gene; here it was assigned by aligning the nucleotide sequence to germline. The CDR3 loop spans 14 amino acids. Per the germline V gene, CDR1 is EGSTGY and CDR2 is YDSYTSSV. V shed 0 bases, J shed 4 bases, and the junction held 6 bases outside the gene matches. Written as DNA, the CDR3 is TGTGCCACCTGGGATGGGCGGCAGTATTATAAGAAACTCTTT. Translating it yields CATWDGRQYYKKLF.

In the case of this clone: The junction departs from germline at one end; a sequencing error may be responsible. The V call is TRGV10, the J call TRGJ1 or TRGJ2. The J gene is not listed in TCRdb, so it was assigned here from a DNA match to germline. TRGV10 is assigned to the ORF class and has an uncertain function. The CDR3 is 14 residues long. The CDR3 DNA reads as TGCAGCGTGGGATTAACTAGGAATTATTATAAGAAACTCTTT. Protein sequence: CSVGLTRNYYKKLF.

By its share, this clone is medium-sized. This sequence joins TRGV2 and TRGJP1. TCRdb supplies no J gene; here it was assigned by aligning the nucleotide sequence to germline. V shed 5 bases, J shed 1 base, and the junction held 10 bases outside the gene matches. Germline CDR1 EGSNGY, CDR2 YDSYNSKV. This CDR3 comprises 16 residues. The CDR3 sequence is CATWVPVRTTGWFKIF. The CDR3 nucleotides read TGTGCCACCTGGGTCCCCGTTCGTACCACTGGTTGGTTCAAGATATTT.

Relative to its sample, this clone is medium-sized (0.01 to 0.1%). This chain joins TRGV4 and TRGJ1 or TRGJ2. TCRdb does not report a J gene; here it was assigned by matching the DNA to germline references. V was clipped by 3 bases and J by 7 bases; unmatched bases: 6. Per germline, CDR1 EGSTGY and CDR2 YDSYTSSV. This CDR3 contains 12 residues. The CDR3 DNA reads TGTGCCACCTGGGATCCAGGATATAAGAAACTCTTT. This gives the protein CATWDPGYKKLF.

Comment on this clone: Other DNA sequences in this specimen translate into the identical CDR3. The chain combines TRGV8 with TRGJP2. Since TCRdb gives no J gene, matching the DNA to germline was used here to assign it. Losses at the gene ends were 5 bases for V and 2 bases for J; bases not matched to a gene: 2. The CDR3 consists of 13 residues. CDR1 VENAVY and CDR2 YDSYNSRV come from the germline V gene. CDR3 sequence reads: CATWVSSDWIKTF. The CDR3 DNA sequence: TGTGCCACCTGGGTCAGTAGTGATTGGATCAAGACGTTT.

This clone counts as medium-sized. The V gene is TRGV4, the J gene TRGJ1 or TRGJ2. The J gene comes from matching the DNA to germline here; TCRdb lacks it. Germline CDR1 and CDR2: EGSTGY and YDSYTSSV. The CDR3 covers 14 residues. The ends lost 4 bases at V and 4 bases at J; junction bases unmatched: 10. CDR3 loop: CATWEGTTYYKKLF. The CDR3 bases are TGTGCCACCTGGGAGGGGACTACCTATTATAAGAAACTCTTT.

By sample share, this clone is medium-sized. This sample also contains other DNA sequences that code for the same CDR3. This chain joins TRGV4 and TRGJ1 or TRGJ2. TCRdb does not report a J gene; here it was assigned by matching the DNA to germline references. Looked up from germline, CDR1 is EGSTGY and CDR2 is YDSYTSSV. The CDR3 consists of 12 residues. Trimming removed 1 base from V and 7 bases from J; junction bases left unmatched: 4. The CDR3 sequence is CATWDGRYKKLF. Here the CDR3 DNA reads TGTGCCACCTGGGATGGCAGGTATAAGAAACTCTTT.

This clone was found a few times. Only one base separates this from a far larger clonotype, so it likely reflects a read error. No DNA is shown, since the ends of the CDR3 on it are uncertain; the CDR3 is the one TCRdb lists. No J gene call was made, and the V gene is TRGV11. TRGV11 is treated as an ORF (open reading frame) with a function not yet certain. Termini included, the CDR3 measures 19 amino acids. This chain's CDR3 is CTTVPAGLGPTAGPFKKLF.

In its sample, this clone is medium-sized. The chain recombines TRGV2 with TRGJP2. No J gene was available from TCRdb, and it was assigned here by a germline match of the DNA. Germline CDR1 reads EGSNGY; CDR2 reads YDSYNSKV. J lost 1 base, V lost 1 base, and 3 bases had no gene match. The CDR3 has 15 amino acids. As DNA, the CDR3 is TGTGCCACCTGGGACGGAATTAGTAGTGATTGGATCAAGACGTTT. It specifies CATWDGISSDWIKTF.

By share of the sample, this clone is medium-sized (0.01 to 0.1%). The J gene is TRGJP1, the V gene TRGV4. As TCRdb names no J gene, one was assigned here on the basis of a DNA match to germline. CDR3 length: 16 residues. V shed 1 base, J shed 1 base, and the junction held 6 bases outside the gene matches. The germline CDR1 and CDR2 sequences are EGSTGY and YDSYTSSV. This CDR3 is CATWDGGATTGWFKIF. CDR3 coding DNA: TGTGCCACCTGGGATGGAGGGGCTACCACTGGTTGGTTCAAGATATTT.

This clone counts as medium-sized. This sequence joins TRGV2 and TRGJ1 or TRGJ2. The J gene, not given by TCRdb, was assigned here from a germline match of the nucleotide sequence. The CDR3 spans 14 residues. V trimming: 0 bases; J trimming: 6 bases; junction bases outside the gene matches: 8. The germline V gene encodes CDR1 EGSNGY and CDR2 YDSYNSKV. CDR3 nucleotides: TGTGCCACCTGGGACGGGCAAAAAATTTATAAGAAACTCTTT. Its protein is CATWDGQKIYKKLF.

This clone is labeled as medium-sized. The chain is built from TRGV10 and TRGJ1 or TRGJ2. Because TCRdb records no J gene, it was assigned here through a match of the DNA to germline. TRGV10 is noted as an ORF with a role that remains uncertain. The CDR3 sequence is 12 residues long. V lost 8 bases to trimming and J lost 7 bases; unmatched junction nucleotides: 9. The CDR3 loop is CAAWDYQYKKLF. The CDR3 DNA reads as TGTGCTGCGTGGGATTATCAGTATAAGAAACTCTTT.

Ten or more counts support this clone. This sequence joins TRGV9 and TRGJP. TCRdb is silent on the J gene; assignment here came from matching the DNA to germline. This CDR3 is built from 19 residues. Trimming removed 2 bases from V and 4 bases from J; junction bases left unmatched: 11. Germline V gene sequence: CDR1 GITISATS, CDR2 ISYDGTV (reference sequence). The CDR3 here is CALWEGRALQELGKKIKVF. Here the CDR3 DNA reads TGTGCCTTGTGGGAGGGCAGGGCTCTACAAGAGTTGGGCAAAAAAATCAAGGTATTT.

Relative to its sample, this clone is medium-sized. CDR3 sequence: CAIGGRKLF. The DNA for the CDR3 is TGTGCCATTGGGGGACGTAAACTCTTT. The V gene is TRGV4, but the J gene lacks a call. The CDR3 is 9 amino acids. Germline-derived CDR1 and CDR2 are EGSTGY and YDSYTSSV.

This clone is medium-sized (0.01 to 0.1%) within its sample. V and J are TRGV4 and TRGJ1 or TRGJ2. The J gene, not given by TCRdb, was assigned here from a germline match of the nucleotide sequence. V was clipped by 3 bases and J by 11 bases; unmatched bases: 4. The CDR3 runs to 10 residues. From germline, CDR1 is EGSTGY and CDR2 YDSYTSSV. In DNA form, the CDR3 reads TGTGCCACCTGGGATTGTCAGAAACTCTTT. It encodes CATWDCQKLF.

The V and J genes are TRGV8 and TRGJP2. The J gene is not listed in TCRdb, so it was assigned here from a DNA match to germline. The germline V gene encodes CDR1 VENAVY and CDR2 YDSYNSRV. The CDR3 length is 12 residues. J gave up 5 bases and V 9 bases, and 6 bases lay outside the gene matches. DNA for the CDR3: TGTGCCACCCACAAGAGTGATTGGATCAAGACGTTT. Amino acid sequence: CATHKSDWIKTF.

This clone is medium-sized in the sample. This sample includes further DNA sequences coding for the same CDR3. J gene calling gave no result, while the V gene is TRGV3. CDR1 and CDR2 (germline): VTNTFY, YDVSTARD (reference sequence). The CDR3 has 10 amino acids. CDR3 nucleotides: TGTGCCACCTGGGACAGGCAAAAACTCTTT. Its protein is CATWDRQKLF.